What follows are 20 T cell receptor beta chains derived from one specimen sequenced in a study of cytomegalovirus exposure and HLA in healthy donors. Researchers ran the PCR with 60 Vbeta and 13 Jbeta primers. TCRdb's table, derived via immunoSEQ multiplex PCR, lists solely in-frame clones and lacks some. Of 200,000 to 300,000 clones listed, roughly 81% are singletons. Material: PBMCs. The source is a middle-aged woman in good health and CMV-seropositive.

This clone was counted a few times. The rearrangement uses TRBV2 and TRBJ2-5; TRBD1 aligns across 7 bases. J was trimmed by 5 bases and V by 6 bases; bases with no gene match: 12. The CDR3 has 15 residues. Germline V CDR1 and CDR2: SNHLY, FYNNEI. The CDR3 spells CASSWTGRGGETQYF. DNA of the CDR3: TGTGCCAGCAGCTGGACAGGTCGTGGGGGTGAGACCCAGTACTTC.

This clone occurred once. The chain carries TRBV27 and TRBJ1-1, with a tentative D call TRBD1 (6 bases). The CDR3 has 15 residues. Germline V gene data show CDR1 as MNHEY and CDR2 as SMNVEV (reference sequence). V lost 2 bases and J 7 bases, leaving 17 bases between the germline ends. CDR3 DNA: TGTGCCAGCAGTTTACTTCCCGGACAGCCCCTTGAAGCTTTCTTT. Encoded protein: CASSLLPGQPLEAFF.

The V gene is TRBV18, the J gene TRBJ1-2; 7 nucleotides line up with TRBD1. The V and J ends lost 4 bases and 2 bases, in that order; junction bases with no gene match: 10. Germline assignment: CDR1 KGHSH and CDR2 LQKENI. There are 16 residues in the CDR3. The CDR3 DNA follows: TGTGCCAGCTCACTATCGCGACAGGGCGCGAACTATGGCTACACCTTC. Protein sequence: CASSLSRQGANYGYTF.

V is TRBV25-1 and J is TRBJ2-2, with 8 positions matching TRBD1. The CDR3 extends over 17 amino acids. V lost 6 bases to trimming and J lost 4 bases; unmatched junction nucleotides: 13. Germline values: CDR1 MGHDK, CDR2 SYGVNS. The CDR3 loop is CASSANVGQGGTGELFF. In DNA, the CDR3 is TGTGCCAGCAGCGCTAATGTAGGACAGGGAGGCACCGGGGAGCTGTTTTTT.

This chain connects TRBV7-3 to TRBJ2-6; TRBD1 agrees at 8 bases. The CDR3 spans 18 residues. V was clipped by 5 bases and J by 1 base; unmatched bases: 10. In germline, CDR1 is SGHTA, CDR2 FQGTGA. The CDR3 here is CASSAGQGYLSGANVLTF. The CDR3 nucleotides read TGTGCCAGCAGCGCTGGACAGGGATACCTATCTGGGGCCAACGTCCTGACTTTC.

V gene TRBV18 combines with J gene TRBJ2-2; TRBD2 might be the D (5 bases). From germline, CDR1 is KGHSH and CDR2 LQKENI. Between the trimmed V and J ends, which lost 6 bases and 7 bases, there was a span of 15 bases. The CDR3 length is 14 residues. The CDR3 DNA sequence: TGTGCCAGCTCTCCGGAGAGCGGTAGCGGGGAGCTGTTTTTT. Protein sequence: CASSPESGSGELFF. Filled out from reference TRBV18 and TRBJ2-2, the complete variable domain reads NAGVMQNPRHLVRRRGQEARLRCSPMKGHSHVYWYRQLPEEGLKFMVYLQKENIIDESGMPKERFSAEFPKEGPSILRIQQVVRGDSAAYFCASSPESGSGELFFGEGSRLTVL.

The V and J genes are TRBV6-1 and TRBJ2-1, with 8 bases matching TRBD2. Germline CDR1 MNHNS, CDR2 SASEGT. CDR3 length equals 15 residues. Trimming at V came to 1 base and at J to 4 bases, leaving 3 bases not matched to a gene. CDR3 residues: CASSEGAGVYNEQFF. CDR3 coding DNA: TGTGCCAGCAGTGAAGGAGCGGGGGTTTACAATGAGCAGTTCTTC.

The rearrangement joins TRBV7-8 to TRBJ2-7, with TRBD2 matching 7 bases. The germline V gene has CDR1 SGHVS and CDR2 FQNEAQ. V dropped 4 bases and J dropped 7; count of bases not matched to a gene: 10. The CDR3 sequence is 14 residues long. In nucleotides, the CDR3 is TGTGCCAGCAGCTCCCTCCGGGAGGTTGGGGAGCAGTACTTC. Translated: CASSSLREVGEQYF.

The chain couples TRBV19 to TRBJ2-1, with 9 bases identical to TRBD2. The CDR3 is 18 amino acids. V shed 3 bases and J 5 bases; nucleotides not matched to a gene: 14. CDR1 LNHDA and CDR2 SQIVND come from the germline V gene (reference sequence). CDR3 amino acids: CASSILPSGTSQHNEQFF. Here the CDR3 DNA reads TGTGCCAGTAGTATCTTGCCTTCGGGGACTAGCCAGCACAATGAGCAGTTCTTC.

The rearrangement links TRBV30 to TRBJ2-5, with a tentative D call TRBD1 (5 bases). CDR1 and CDR2 (germline): GTSNPN, SVGIG (reference sequence). V shed 0 bases and J shed 5 bases, with 13 bases lying between them. The CDR3 is 14 amino acids. This CDR3 reads CAWSVGQFRETQYF. In nucleotides, the CDR3 is TGTGCCTGGAGTGTAGGACAATTTAGGGAGACCCAGTACTTC.

V and J are TRBV27 and TRBJ1-1; 7 bases align to TRBD1. Unmatched junction bases numbered 11, after V lost 5 bases and J lost 5 bases. CDR1 is MNHEY and CDR2 is SMNVEV in the germline V gene (reference sequence). The CDR3 loop spans 15 amino acids. The CDR3 region has the DNA TGTGCCAGCAGTCACGGGGTACAGGGGAGTACTGAAGCTTTCTTT. It codes for CASSHGVQGSTEAFF.

The chain links TRBV7-8 to TRBJ2-7; 9 bases fit TRBD1. CDR1 is SGHVS, CDR2 FQNEAQ, per germline. The CDR3 runs 15 residues. V shed 3 bases, J shed 3 bases, and the junction held 6 bases outside the gene matches. The CDR3 protein is CASSFPPGQGYEQYF. Written as DNA, the CDR3 is TGTGCCAGCAGCTTCCCGCCGGGACAGGGCTACGAGCAGTACTTC.

The chain uses TRBV30 and TRBJ2-5; 8 bases line up with TRBD2. The J call may be faulty, since TRBJ2-7 better matches the DNA end. In germline, CDR1 is GTSNPN, CDR2 SVGIG (reference sequence). The CDR3 consists of 14 residues. The CDR3 loop is CAWGRGGSSYEQYF. In DNA, the CDR3 is TGTGCCTGGGGCCGGGGGGGGAGCTCCTACGAGCAGTACTTC.

The rearrangement joins TRBV7-8 to TRBJ2-7; 10 bases fit TRBD2. Germline V gene lookup returns CDR1 SGHVS and CDR2 FQNEAQ. V lost 2 bases, J lost 2 bases, and 0 bases stayed unmatched. This CDR3 is built from 14 residues. The CDR3 spells CASSLTSGAYEQYF. CDR3 nucleotide sequence: TGTGCCAGCAGCTTAACTAGCGGGGCCTACGAGCAGTACTTC.

This clone has more than one count but fewer than ten. This chain links TRBV5-6 with TRBJ2-7, with D possibly TRBD1 on 6 matching bases. Germline loops: CDR1 SGHDT, CDR2 YYEEEE. V was clipped by 2 bases and J by 2 bases, with 8 bases between them. The CDR3 is 13 amino acids. Written as DNA, the CDR3 is TGTGCCAGCAGCTTCCGGACAGCCTACGAGCAGTACTTC. This translates into CASSFRTAYEQYF.

The chain recombines TRBV7-2 with TRBJ1-5; 8 nucleotides agree with TRBD1. CDR3 length: 14 residues. CDR1 and CDR2 from the germline V gene are SGHTA and FQGNSA. V gave up 6 bases and J gave up 7 bases; unmatched junction bases: 8. The CDR3 DNA sequence: TGTGCCAGCAGTTCCGGACAGGGTCAACAGCCCCAGCATTTT. Its translation is CASSSGQGQQPQHF.

The rearrangement uses TRBV28 and TRBJ2-3; TRBD1 matches at 11 bases. The germline gives CDR1 MDHEN, CDR2 SYDVKM. There are 16 residues in the CDR3. V was clipped by 2 bases and J by 2 bases; unmatched bases: 3. The CDR3 DNA is TGTGCCAGCAGTTTAAGGGACAGGGGGTCCACAGATACGCAGTATTTT. Amino acids: CASSLRDRGSTDTQYF.

V gene TRBV27 combines with J gene TRBJ1-1; D unclear. Germline lookup yields CDR1 MNHEY and CDR2 SMNVEV (reference sequence). The CDR3 runs to 13 residues. V gave up 4 bases and J gave up 4 bases, with 10 bases separating them. The CDR3 reads CASSSGRGTEAFF. The CDR3 region has the DNA TGTGCCAGCAGTTCCGGTCGGGGCACTGAAGCTTTCTTT.

This chain connects TRBV19 to TRBJ2-1; a possible D gene is TRBD2 (5 bases). This CDR3 has 14 amino acids. Germline lookup yields CDR1 LNHDA and CDR2 SQIVND (reference sequence). V shed 3 bases and J shed 8 bases, with 14 bases lying between them. The CDR3 DNA follows: TGTGCCAGTAGTATTGGACTGGCTGTCCATGAGCAGTTCTTC. Translating gives CASSIGLAVHEQFF.

The CDR3 protein is CASSSQGGVMEKLFF. Written as DNA, the CDR3 is TGTGCCAGCAGCTCACAGGGTGGGGTAATGGAAAAACTGTTTTTT. The chain uses TRBV6-5 and TRBJ1-4; maybe TRBD1 (6 bases). CDR3 length equals 15 residues. Trimming removed 6 bases at V and 8 bases at J, with 19 bases between. Germline V gene sequence: CDR1 MNHEY, CDR2 SVGAGI.